The rows below give T cell receptor beta chains drawn from one sample of a study of blood T cell repertoires in COVID-19. Only in-frame clones appear in the TCRdb table, and some are missing; sequencing was by immunoSEQ multiplex PCR. The top ten hold under 11% of the sample, which has roughly 100,000 clones, roughly four fifths seen once. Source material: peripheral blood. The receptor set was obtained from a man aged 65-85 years with acute or convalescent COVID-19. Each CDR3 is given with its conserved first and last residue. A D gene is named only where the DNA matches it firmly. Size values are once, few and many counts, or a class for expanded clones, and some rows have none.

j_gene: TRBJ1-2
v_gene: TRBV27
abundance: .
d_gene: .
CDR3aa: CASSSAGGDYGYTF
CDR3nt: TGTGCCAGCAGTTCAGCGGGTGGCGACTATGGCTACACCTTC

j_gene: TRBJ1-2
v_gene: TRBV5-4
abundance: few
d_gene: TRBD1
CDR3aa: CASKMDRVRDGYTF
CDR3nt: TGTGCCAGCAAAATGGACAGGGTGCGGGATGGCTACACCTTC

j_gene: TRBJ2-5
v_gene: TRBV4-2
abundance: .
d_gene: TRBD2
CDR3aa: CASSQDRRPTQLAGGVQETQYF
CDR3nt: TGTGCCAGCAGCCAAGACCGTAGACCGACTCAACTAGCGGGAGGGGTCCAAGAGACCCAGTACTTC

j_gene: TRBJ2-1
v_gene: TRBV3-1/TRBV3-2
abundance: few
d_gene: TRBD2
CDR3aa: CASSQVNSGYNEQFF
CDR3nt: TGTGCCAGCAGCCAAGTTAATAGCGGGTACAATGAGCAGTTCTTC

j_gene: TRBJ2-1
v_gene: TRBV19
abundance: .
d_gene: TRBD2
CDR3aa: CASTPNSGSSSYNEQFF
CDR3nt: TGTGCCAGTACCCCGAATAGCGGGAGTAGCTCCTACAATGAGCAGTTCTTC

j_gene: TRBJ1-2
v_gene: TRBV30
abundance: .
d_gene: TRBD1
CDR3aa: CAWSAGGQSYGYTF
CDR3nt: TGTGCCTGGAGCGCAGGGGGACAGAGCTATGGCTACACCTTC

j_gene: TRBJ1-6
v_gene: TRBV5-4
abundance: once
d_gene: .
CDR3aa: CASSRVGGSSYNSPLHF
CDR3nt: TGTGCCAGCAGCCGAGTTGGTGGGAGCTCCTATAATTCACCCCTCCACTTT

j_gene: TRBJ1-1
v_gene: TRBV5-4
abundance: few
d_gene: TRBD1
CDR3aa: CASSSDRRNTEAFF
CDR3nt: TGTGCCAGCAGCTCGGACAGGAGAAACACTGAAGCTTTCTTT

j_gene: TRBJ2-3
v_gene: TRBV6-5
abundance: .
d_gene: .
CDR3aa: CASSWGTSVTDTQYF
CDR3nt: TGTGCCAGCAGCTGGGGGACTTCGGTTACAGATACGCAGTATTTT

j_gene: TRBJ1-1
v_gene: TRBV7-3
abundance: .
d_gene: .
CDR3aa: CASSFGGAKAFF
CDR3nt: TGTGCCAGCAGCTTTGGGGGCGCGAAAGCTTTCTTT

j_gene: TRBJ2-1
v_gene: TRBV7-2
abundance: .
d_gene: .
CDR3aa: CASSVTVLPPYNEQFF
CDR3nt: TGTGCCAGCAGCGTAACGGTTCTCCCGCCCTACAATGAGCAGTTCTTC

j_gene: TRBJ2-2
v_gene: TRBV18
abundance: .
d_gene: TRBD1
CDR3aa: CASSQRQGSNTGELFF
CDR3nt: TGTGCCAGCTCACAGCGACAGGGTTCAAACACCGGGGAGCTGTTTTTT

j_gene: TRBJ1-1
v_gene: TRBV7-3
abundance: .
d_gene: TRBD1
CDR3aa: CASSLVRDSEAFF
CDR3nt: TGTGCCAGCAGCTTAGTACGGGACAGTGAAGCTTTCTTT

j_gene: TRBJ2-1
v_gene: TRBV24-1
abundance: .
d_gene: .
CDR3aa: CATSDFPGGSSYNEQFF
CDR3nt: TGTGCCACCAGTGATTTCCCCGGGGGTAGCTCCTACAATGAGCAGTTCTTC

j_gene: TRBJ1-4
v_gene: TRBV2
abundance: .
d_gene: TRBD1
CDR3aa: CASTGQANEKLFF
CDR3nt: TGTGCCAGCACCGGACAGGCAAATGAAAAACTGTTTTTT

j_gene: TRBJ1-2
v_gene: TRBV5-4
abundance: .
d_gene: TRBD1
CDR3aa: CASSLDRGYGYTF
CDR3nt: TGTGCCAGCAGCTTGGACAGGGGATATGGCTACACCTTC

j_gene: TRBJ1-4
v_gene: TRBV30
abundance: .
d_gene: TRBD1
CDR3aa: CAWAGGRGSNEKLFF
CDR3nt: TGTGCCTGGGCAGGGGGCCGTGGATCTAATGAAAAACTGTTTTTT

j_gene: TRBJ2-3
v_gene: TRBV18
abundance: .
d_gene: .
CDR3aa: CASSPRGHGTDTQYF
CDR3nt: TGTGCCAGCTCACCACGGGGGCACGGGACAGATACGCAGTATTTT

j_gene: TRBJ1-2
v_gene: TRBV18
abundance: once
d_gene: .
CDR3aa: CASSPPSRGYTF
CDR3nt: TGTGCCAGCTCACCACCAAGTCGGGGCTACACCTTC

j_gene: TRBJ2-3
v_gene: TRBV6-6
abundance: .
d_gene: TRBD2
CDR3aa: CASSSGDFTDTQYF
CDR3nt: TGTGCCAGCAGTAGCGGGGACTTCACAGATACGCAGTATTTT

j_gene: TRBJ2-1
v_gene: TRBV19
abundance: .
d_gene: TRBD2
CDR3aa: CASSIGGGGWYNEQFF
CDR3nt: TGTGCCAGTAGTATAGGTGGCGGGGGTTGGTACAATGAGCAGTTCTTC

j_gene: TRBJ2-1
v_gene: TRBV3-1/TRBV3-2
abundance: .
d_gene: .
CDR3aa: CASSLASYNEQFF
CDR3nt: TGTGCCAGCAGCCTAGCATCCTACAATGAGCAGTTCTTC

j_gene: TRBJ2-2
v_gene: TRBV5-1
abundance: .
d_gene: .
CDR3aa: CASALASNTGELFF
CDR3nt: TGCGCCAGCGCCCTTGCGTCGAACACCGGGGAGCTGTTTTTT

j_gene: TRBJ2-2
v_gene: TRBV2
abundance: .
d_gene: .
CDR3aa: CASSKETVGTGELFF
CDR3nt: TGTGCCAGCAGCAAGGAGACAGTGGGCACCGGGGAGCTGTTTTTT

j_gene: TRBJ1-5
v_gene: TRBV6-6
abundance: .
d_gene: TRBD1
CDR3aa: CASSYSQGASQPQHF
CDR3nt: TGTGCCAGCAGTTACTCTCAGGGGGCGAGTCAGCCCCAGCATTTT

j_gene: TRBJ1-6
v_gene: TRBV4-3
abundance: once
d_gene: .
CDR3aa: CASSQDWQTYNSPLHF
CDR3nt: TGCGCCAGCAGCCAAGATTGGCAGACCTATAATTCACCCCTCCACTTT

j_gene: TRBJ1-1
v_gene: TRBV24-1
abundance: .
d_gene: .
CDR3aa: CATKASQGNTEAFF
CDR3nt: TGTGCCACAAAAGCTTCCCAGGGGAACACTGAAGCTTTCTTT

j_gene: TRBJ2-2
v_gene: TRBV28
abundance: .
d_gene: TRBD2
CDR3aa: CASSGPGLAGITGELFF
CDR3nt: TGTGCCAGCAGTGGCCCGGGACTAGCGGGAATCACCGGGGAGCTGTTTTTT

j_gene: TRBJ2-3
v_gene: TRBV9
abundance: few
d_gene: TRBD1
CDR3aa: CASSLRDRVTDTQYF
CDR3nt: TGTGCCAGCAGCCTCCGGGACAGGGTCACAGATACGCAGTATTTT